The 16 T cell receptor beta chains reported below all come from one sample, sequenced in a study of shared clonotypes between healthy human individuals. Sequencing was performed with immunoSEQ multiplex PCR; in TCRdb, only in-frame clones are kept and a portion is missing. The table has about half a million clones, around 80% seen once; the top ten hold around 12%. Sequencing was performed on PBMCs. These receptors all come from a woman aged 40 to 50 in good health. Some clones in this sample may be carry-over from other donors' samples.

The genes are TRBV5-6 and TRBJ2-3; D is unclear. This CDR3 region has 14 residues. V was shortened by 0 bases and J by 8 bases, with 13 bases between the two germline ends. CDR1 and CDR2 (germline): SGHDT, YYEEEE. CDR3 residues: CASSLDLPPGTQYF. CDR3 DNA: TGTGCCAGCAGCTTGGACCTACCCCCGGGTACGCAGTATTTT.

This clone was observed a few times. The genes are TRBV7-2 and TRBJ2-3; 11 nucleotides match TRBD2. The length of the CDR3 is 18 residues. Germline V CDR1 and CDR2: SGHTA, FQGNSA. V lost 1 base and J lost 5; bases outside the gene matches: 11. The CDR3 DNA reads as TGTGCCAGCAGCTTAGTCTTAGCGGGAGGGCCGGGGTTAGATACGCAGTATTTT. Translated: CASSLVLAGGPGLDTQYF. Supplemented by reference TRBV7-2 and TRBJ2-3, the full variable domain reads GAGVSQSPSNKVTEKGKDVELRCDPISGHTALYWYRQSLGQGLEFLIYFQGNSAPDKSGLPSDRFSAERTGGSVSTLTIQRTQQEDSAVYLCASSLVLAGGPGLDTQYFGPGTRLTVL.

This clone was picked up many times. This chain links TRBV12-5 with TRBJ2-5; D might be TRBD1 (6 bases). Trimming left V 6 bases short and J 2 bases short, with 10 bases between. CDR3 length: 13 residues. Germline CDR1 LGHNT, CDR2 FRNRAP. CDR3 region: CASGAGQQETQYF. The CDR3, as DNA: TGTGCTAGTGGGGCTGGACAGCAAGAGACCCAGTACTTC.

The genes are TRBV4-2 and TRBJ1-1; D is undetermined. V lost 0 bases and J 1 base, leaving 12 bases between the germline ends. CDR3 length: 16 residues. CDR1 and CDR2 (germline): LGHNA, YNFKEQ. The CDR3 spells CASSQDRGTQNTEAFF. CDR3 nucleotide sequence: TGTGCCAGCAGCCAAGATCGGGGTACACAGAACACTGAAGCTTTCTTT.

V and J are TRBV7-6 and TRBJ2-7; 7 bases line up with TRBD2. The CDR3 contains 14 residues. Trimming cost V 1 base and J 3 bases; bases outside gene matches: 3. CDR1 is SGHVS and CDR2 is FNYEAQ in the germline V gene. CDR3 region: CASSLGGSGYEQYF. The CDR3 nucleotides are TGTGCCAGCAGCTTAGGCGGGAGTGGCTACGAGCAGTACTTC.

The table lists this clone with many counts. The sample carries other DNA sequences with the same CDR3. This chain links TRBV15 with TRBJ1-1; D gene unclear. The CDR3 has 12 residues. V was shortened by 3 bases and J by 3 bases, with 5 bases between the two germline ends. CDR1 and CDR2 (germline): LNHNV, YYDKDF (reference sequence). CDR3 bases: TGTGCCACCAGCAGGGGGTACACTGAAGCTTTCTTT. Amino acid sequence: CATSRGYTEAFF.

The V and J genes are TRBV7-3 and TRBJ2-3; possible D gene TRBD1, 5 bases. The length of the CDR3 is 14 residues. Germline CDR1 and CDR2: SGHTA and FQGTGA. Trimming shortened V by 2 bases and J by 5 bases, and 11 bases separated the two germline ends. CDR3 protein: CASSLQTVGDTQYF. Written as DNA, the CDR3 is TGTGCCAGCAGCTTACAGACAGTCGGAGATACGCAGTATTTT.

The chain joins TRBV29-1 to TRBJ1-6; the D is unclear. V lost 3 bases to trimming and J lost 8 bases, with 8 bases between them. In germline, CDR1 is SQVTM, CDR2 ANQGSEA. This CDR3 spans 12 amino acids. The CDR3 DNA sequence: TGCAGCGTTGACCGCGGGGATTCACCCCTCCACTTT. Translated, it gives CSVDRGDSPLHF.

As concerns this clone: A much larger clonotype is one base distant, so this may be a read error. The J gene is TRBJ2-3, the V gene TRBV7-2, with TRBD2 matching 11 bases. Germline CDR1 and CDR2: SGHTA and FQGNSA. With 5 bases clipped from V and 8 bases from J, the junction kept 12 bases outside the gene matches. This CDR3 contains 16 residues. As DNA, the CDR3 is TGTGCCAGCAGCCCATTTAGCGGGAGGGCCCAAGGTACGCAGTATTTT. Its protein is CASSPFSGRAQGTQYF.

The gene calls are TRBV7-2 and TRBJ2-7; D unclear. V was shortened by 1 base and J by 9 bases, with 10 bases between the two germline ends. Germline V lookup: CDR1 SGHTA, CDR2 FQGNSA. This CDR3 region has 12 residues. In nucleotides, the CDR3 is TGTGCCAGCAGCTTAGTGGCTCGTTTGCAGTACTTC. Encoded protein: CASSLVARLQYF.

Here the CDR3 DNA reads TGTGCCAGCAGCACGTCCTTGTCCTTCGGGGAGCTGTTTTTT. It translates to CASSTSLSFGELFF. The chain has TRBV11-3 and TRBJ2-2, with D unclear. With 5 bases removed from V and 7 bases from J, the gap between germline ends came to 14 bases. The germline gives CDR1 SGHNT, CDR2 YENEEA. CDR3 length: 14 residues.

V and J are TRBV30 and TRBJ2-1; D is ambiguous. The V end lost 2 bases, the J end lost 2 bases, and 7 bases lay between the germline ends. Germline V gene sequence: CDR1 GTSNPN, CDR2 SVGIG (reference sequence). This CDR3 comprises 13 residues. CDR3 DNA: TGTGCCTGGAGTTATGGCACCTACAATGAGCAGTTCTTC. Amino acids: CAWSYGTYNEQFF.

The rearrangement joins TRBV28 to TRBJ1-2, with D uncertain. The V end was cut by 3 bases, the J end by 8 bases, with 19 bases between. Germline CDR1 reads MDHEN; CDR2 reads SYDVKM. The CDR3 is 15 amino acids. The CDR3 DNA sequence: TGTGCCAGCAGTTTGGACGGGAGAGGCCAGAGAGGCTACACCTTC. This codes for CASSLDGRGQRGYTF.

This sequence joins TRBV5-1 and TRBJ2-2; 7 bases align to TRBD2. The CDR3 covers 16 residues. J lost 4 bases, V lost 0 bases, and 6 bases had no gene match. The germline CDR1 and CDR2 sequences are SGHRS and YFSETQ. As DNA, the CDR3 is TGCGCCAGCAGCTTGGATCCGGGAGGTGGCACCGGGGAGCTGTTTTTT. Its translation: CASSLDPGGGTGELFF. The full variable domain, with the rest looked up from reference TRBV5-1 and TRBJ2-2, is KAGVTQTPRYLIKTRGQQVTLSCSPISGHRSVSWYQQTPGQGLQFLFEYFSETQRNKGNFPGRFSGRQFSNSRSEMNVSTLELGDSALYLCASSLDPGGGTGELFFGEGSRLTVL.

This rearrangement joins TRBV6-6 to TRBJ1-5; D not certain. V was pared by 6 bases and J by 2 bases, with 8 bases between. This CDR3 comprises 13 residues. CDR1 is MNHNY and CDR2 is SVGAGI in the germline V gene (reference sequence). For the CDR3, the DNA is TGTGCCAGCAGGGCGGGAGGCAATCAGCCCCAGCATTTT. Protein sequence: CASRAGGNQPQHF.

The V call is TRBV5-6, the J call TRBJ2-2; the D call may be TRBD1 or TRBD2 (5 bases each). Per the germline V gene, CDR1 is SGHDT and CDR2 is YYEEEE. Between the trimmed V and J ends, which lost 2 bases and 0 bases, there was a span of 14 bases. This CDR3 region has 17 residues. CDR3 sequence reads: CASSFYGDLANTGELFF. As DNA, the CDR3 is TGTGCCAGCAGCTTTTACGGGGACCTAGCGAACACCGGGGAGCTGTTTTTT.